The sequence of this TCR beta chain was determined in a study of T cells in tumors after PD-1 blockade. The method was immunoSEQ multiplex PCR; TCRdb's version includes in-frame clones alone and lacks a portion of them. The sample comprises under 75,000 clones, about 74% of which are singletons, and around 4.7% rests with the top ten. This clone appeared many times. The germline gives CDR1 KGHSH, CDR2 LQKENI. Trimming removed 1 base from V and 4 bases from J, with 8 bases in between. The CDR3 consists of 13 residues. The material sequenced was PBMCs, taken after anti-PD-1 treatment. The TCR comes from a human donor with basal cell carcinoma. V usage is TRBV18 and J usage is TRBJ2-7; weak D call: TRBD2 (5 bases). The CDR3 DNA reads TGTGCCAGCTCACCACTTGCGGGTTACGAGCAGTACTTC. It yields the protein CASSPLAGYEQYF.